This record concerns one T cell receptor beta chain sequence. This clone occurred a few times. Its antigen remains undetermined. Per-base qualities were not stored, and no clone one base away is much larger. These data come from a study of beta chain features in type 1 diabetes (dated by TCRdb to 2017 to 2018). General notes on the study: Mean age, gender distribution, total cell number and subset yield did not differ between patients and healthy donors. A total of some 100,000,000 sorted cells were examined across all samples, and the number of cells per subset was strongly correlated with RNA yield. Regulatory and stem cell-like memory subsets were isolated from only 8 patients and roughly 8 healthy donors, whereas naive and central memory subsets came from all 30 or so donors. The study compared the TCRB repertoires of sorted circulating CD4+ T cell subsets in recently diagnosed type 1 diabetes patients with those in matched healthy donors.

CDR1 and CDR2 (SGHNT, YYREEE) derive from the germline V gene (reference sequence). V ends up 0 bases short and J 7 bases short, with an unmatched junction base count of 4. There are 14 amino acids in the CDR3, from cysteine to phenylalanine inclusive. Of the read, only the CDR3 DNA is kept; its 42 bases are in frame from base 1. Each donor gave one peripheral blood draw, averaging roughly 120 mL, which was collected into heparinised tubes. A BD FACSAria II and a panel including CD45RO, CCR7, CD25, CD127, CD95 and CD27 were used to sort naive, central memory, regulatory and stem cell-like memory CD4+ T cells. All sorted populations exceeded 98% purity. PBMCs were isolated right away by Lymphoprep density gradient centrifugation and were stained directly, without culture. Samples were stained and sorted in pairs, with one healthy donor and one patient per experiment, so that batch effects were minimized.

Overall results and qualifications from the work: At VDJ recombination sites, type 1 diabetes patients had fewer insertions and more deleted nucleotides, which implies abnormalities in thymic rearrangement. Shorter templates might be favored by PCR, yet because patient and control samples were amplified and corrected together, any such skew would affect both groups equally. Only small numbers of individuals were included in the HLA sub-analyses, which left unresolved whether HLA type had any influence on TCRB rearrangement. Because cDNA was sequenced instead of genomic DNA, activated cells with high expression could be over-represented, although the groups did not differ in activation or CD3 levels. Naive, central memory and regulatory TCRB repertoires appeared more similar among patients than among healthy donors. Type 1 diabetes patients showed a moderate but significant shortening of TCRB CDR3 length in all four CD4+ subsets.

The entire isolated RNA was reverse transcribed using the High Capacity cDNA Reverse Transcription Kit, and thus expressed TCRB transcripts were sequenced. Deep immunoSEQ sequencing was applied to naive, central memory and regulatory T cell samples, giving an average of about 3.6 million total reads per sample. Sorted cells were lysed in RLT buffer and RNA was extracted with DNase-treated RNeasy Micro or Mini kits, depending on cell number. To prevent cross-contamination, every cell subset was processed on its own, while patient and healthy donor samples were processed together. The immunoSEQ multiplex PCR was used to amplify TCRB sequences from cDNA, yielding 87-bp fragments that span the CDR3 region. The amplicons were sequenced using the Illumina HiSeq platform. As for the original processing: Synthetic template baselines were used to correct PCR bias computationally, reads within Hamming distance 2 were collapsed, and singletons that could not be merged were discarded. By aligning reads against IMGT, V, D and J genes, CDR3 length, and insertions or deletions at six rearrangement sites were assigned. Within each subset, clonotype counts were normalized to the number of sorted cells before true diversity and Gini coefficients were calculated with the tcR R package. The overlap coefficient, calculated on TCRB nucleotide sequences, was used to measure repertoire sharing. Out-of-frame TCRB sequences from naive cells were analyzed as a proxy for the pre-selection repertoire. TCRdb retrieved this table from immuneACCESS and kept in-frame rearrangements only. Not all clones are present; in checked studies, unresolved V genes account for under half, and no reason is known for the remainder. Clone size and the V and J calls come from that table; the DNA yielded D and trimming. A total of about 650,000 clones appear in this sample, under 15% of them only once. The ten largest clones represent 0.095% to 0.15% of the sample.

This TCR came from a young man with type 1 diabetes. Sequencing input: naive CD4+ T cells from blood. The cell subset or site label of this sample denotes: true naive CD4+ T cells. Here the chain combines TRBV5-4 and TRBJ2-4; 7 middle bases align to TRBD2. The CDR3: CASSLAGGPNIQYF. The sequenced DNA: TGTGCCAGCAGCTTGGCGGGGGGTCCGAACATTCAGTACTTC.